Shown below are 22 T cell receptor beta chains from a single sample sequenced in a study of blood T cell repertoires in COVID-19. Produced via immunoSEQ multiplex PCR; TCRdb's table is partial and in-frame only. Here the sample spans roughly 190,000 clones, 80% to 90% being singletons. Sample: peripheral blood. The origin of the receptors is a woman in her sixties or seventies with COVID-19, enrolled during active disease.

The rearrangement uses TRBV4-2 and TRBJ1-1, with a possible D match to TRBD1 (6 bases). The germline gives CDR1 LGHNA, CDR2 YNFKEQ. There are 18 residues in the CDR3. V gave up 1 base and J gave up 3 bases, with 21 bases separating them. The CDR3 DNA follows: TGTGCCAGCAGCCAAGTCCCTGGGGGGGGCCGGGTTCACACTGAAGCTTTCTTT. Translating it yields CASSQVPGGGRVHTEAFF.

The V call is TRBV24-1, the J call TRBJ2-7; tentative D call: TRBD1 (6 bases). CDR3 size: 14 residues. From germline, CDR1 is KGHDR and CDR2 SFDVKD. The ends were cut back, 5 bases at V and 5 bases at J, with 15 bases in the middle. As DNA, the CDR3 is TGTGCCACCAGTGGTCCAGGGGCTCTGCACGAGCAGTACTTC. This translates into CATSGPGALHEQYF.

The chain employs TRBV11-2 and TRBJ1-5; possibly TRBD1 for D (5 bases). The CDR3 extends over 14 amino acids. Germline CDR1 reads SGHAT; CDR2 reads FQNNGV. Trimming removed 3 bases at V and 4 bases at J, with 10 bases between. The CDR3 region is CASSFGGSNQPQHF. CDR3 DNA sequence: TGTGCCAGCAGCTTCGGGGGATCTAATCAGCCCCAGCATTTT.

The chain is built from TRBV9 and TRBJ2-1, with 7 bases fitting TRBD2. Germline CDR1 reads SGDLS; CDR2 reads YYNGEE. The CDR3 totals 17 residues. Trimming at V came to 4 bases and at J to 0 bases, leaving 10 bases not matched to a gene. CDR3 amino acids: CASSPRPLADSYNEQFF. The CDR3 coding sequence is TGTGCCAGCAGCCCGAGACCCCTAGCGGACTCCTACAATGAGCAGTTCTTC.

The V call is TRBV7-9, the J call TRBJ1-2; TRBD1 matches 9 bases. From germline, CDR1 is SEHNR and CDR2 FQNEAQ (reference sequence). The CDR3 sequence is 14 residues long. V was pared by 1 base and J by 8 bases, with 5 bases of the junction left unmatched. The CDR3 protein is CASSLEGQGKGYTF. DNA for the CDR3: TGTGCCAGCAGCTTAGAGGGACAGGGAAAAGGCTACACCTTC.

The chain is built from TRBV7-2 and TRBJ1-4; 7 bases fit TRBD1. V was pared by 6 bases and J by 2 bases, with 6 bases of the junction left unmatched. CDR1 SGHTA and CDR2 FQGNSA come from the germline V gene. The CDR3 runs 15 residues. CDR3 in DNA: TGTGCCAGCAGGCCGACAGGGACGACTAATGAAAAACTGTTTTTT. This gives the protein CASRPTGTTNEKLFF.

The chain links TRBV18 to TRBJ2-1; unclear D gene. Germline CDR1 is KGHSH and CDR2 is LQKENI. V lost 2 bases and J 7 bases, leaving 15 bases between the germline ends. The CDR3 contains 15 residues. The CDR3 here is CASSPRLGVDNEQFF. Here the CDR3 DNA reads TGTGCCAGCTCACCAAGGCTAGGCGTGGATAATGAGCAGTTCTTC.

The V call is TRBV4-3, the J call TRBJ2-7; 9 bases fit TRBD2. Germline V CDR1 and CDR2: LGHNA, YSLEER. V lost 1 base to trimming and J lost 1 base; unmatched junction nucleotides: 2. This CDR3 region has 15 residues. The CDR3 region is CASSQALAGSYEQYF. CDR3 nucleotides: TGCGCCAGCAGCCAAGCCCTAGCGGGGTCCTACGAGCAGTACTTC.

This sequence joins TRBV5-8 and TRBJ2-1; D uncertain. Germline values: CDR1 SGHTS, CDR2 YDEGEE. V dropped 0 bases and J dropped 8 bases, with 15 bases sitting between them. The CDR3 is 15 residues long. CDR3 amino acids: CASSLDRSERYEQFF. The CDR3 DNA sequence: TGTGCCAGCAGCTTGGATAGGTCAGAGCGATATGAGCAGTTCTTC. Full variable domain (rest looked up from reference TRBV5-8 and TRBJ2-1): EAGVTQSPTHLIKTRGQQATLRCSPISGHTSVYWYQQALGLGLQFLLWYDEGEERNRGNFPPRFSGRQFPNYSSELNVNALELEDSALYLCASSLDRSERYEQFFGPGTRLTVL.

The chain employs TRBV29-1 and TRBJ2-7; D may be TRBD1 (5 bases). Per germline, CDR1 SQVTM and CDR2 ANQGSEA. Trimming pared 0 bases from V and 4 bases from J, leaving 10 bases between. CDR3 length: 13 residues. The CDR3 DNA is TGCAGCGTTGAAGAGTCAGGGCTGTACGAGCAGTACTTC. Translation: CSVEESGLYEQYF.

The chain joins TRBV6-2 or TRBV6-3 to TRBJ1-5; maybe TRBD1 (5 bases). Germline V gene data show CDR1 as MNHEY and CDR2 as SVGEGT. V lost 5 bases, J lost 5 bases, and 16 bases lay in between. This CDR3 comprises 15 residues. The DNA of the CDR3 is TGTGCCAGCAGTCCCGGGACTCCTCGGGATCAGCCCCAGCATTTT. This encodes CASSPGTPRDQPQHF.

Concerning this clone: This sample also contains other DNA sequences that code for the same CDR3. The chain couples TRBV6-1 to TRBJ2-7; tentative D call: TRBD1 (6 bases). The V gene lost 4 bases and the J gene lost 3 bases, with 19 bases spanning the gap. The V gene's germline CDR1 is MNHNS and CDR2 SASEGT. The CDR3 totals 16 residues. CDR3 sequence: CASSVSTQGTDYEQYF. The CDR3 coding sequence is TGTGCCAGCAGTGTCTCAACACAGGGTACCGACTACGAGCAGTACTTC.

V usage is TRBV21-1 and J usage is TRBJ2-7; the table's D call TRBD2 went unverified against the DNA. TRBV21-1 is designated a pseudogene. The CDR3 contains 15 residues. CDR3 sequence reads: CASSKVEDCSYEQYF. CDR3 nucleotide sequence: TGTGCCAGCAGCAAAGTTGAGGACTGCTCCTACGAGCAGTACTTC.

The chain uses TRBV7-9 and TRBJ2-7, with D maybe TRBD1 (5 bases). The CDR3 length is 14 residues. Germline V gene sequence: CDR1 SEHNR, CDR2 FQNEAQ (reference sequence). V was pared by 1 base and J by 2 bases, with 9 bases between. As DNA, the CDR3 is TGTGCCAGCAGCTTAGGCGGACAAACCTACGAGCAGTACTTC. Its protein is CASSLGGQTYEQYF.

The V gene is TRBV6-6, the J gene TRBJ2-2, with TRBD2 matching 9 bases. Germline V gene lookup returns CDR1 MNHNY and CDR2 SVGAGI (reference sequence). The CDR3 loop spans 16 amino acids. V shed 8 bases, J shed 6 bases, and the junction held 13 bases outside the gene matches. The CDR3 reads CASQPSKAGGAGELFF. The CDR3 nucleotides read TGTGCCAGCCAACCTTCGAAGGCGGGAGGGGCCGGGGAGCTGTTTTTT.

CDR3 nucleotide sequence: TGTGCCAGCAGCTTCGCCGTACAGGGCTATGGCTACACCTTC. As protein: CASSFAVQGYGYTF. This chain joins TRBV5-4 and TRBJ1-2; weak D call: TRBD1 (6 bases). CDR3 size: 14 residues. Looked up from germline, CDR1 is SGHNT and CDR2 is YYREEE (reference sequence). Trimming pared 2 bases from V and 4 bases from J, leaving 12 bases between. Supplemented by reference TRBV5-4 and TRBJ1-2, the full variable domain reads ETGVTQSPTHLIKTRGQQVTLRCSSQSGHNTVSWYQQALGQGPQFIFQYYREEENGRGNFPPRFSGLQFPNYSSELNVNALELDDSALYLCASSFAVQGYGYTFGSGTRLTVV.

The chain employs TRBV24-1 and TRBJ2-1, with a weak D call TRBD2 (5 bases). The germline V gene has CDR1 KGHDR and CDR2 SFDVKD. CDR3 length equals 19 residues. Between the trimmed V and J ends, which lost 0 bases and 8 bases, there was a span of 25 bases. CDR3 loop: CATSDLLRSLAFKLDEQFF. Written as DNA, the CDR3 is TGTGCCACCAGTGATTTGCTACGGTCCCTAGCTTTTAAGTTAGATGAGCAGTTCTTC.

The V and J genes are TRBV24-1 and TRBJ2-7; 8 nucleotides match TRBD2. The V gene's germline CDR1 is KGHDR and CDR2 SFDVKD. Losses at the gene ends were 8 bases for V and 3 bases for J; bases not matched to a gene: 5. The CDR3 runs 13 residues. The CDR3 region is CATTSAGGYEQYF. The CDR3 nucleotides read TGTGCCACCACCTCGGCGGGAGGCTACGAGCAGTACTTC.

The CDR3 nucleotides are TGTGCCTGGACCTCGGACAGGTCCTACGAGCAGTACTTC. Protein product: CAWTSDRSYEQYF. The chain joins TRBV30 to TRBJ2-7, with 7 nucleotides matching TRBD1. V shed 4 bases, J shed 1 base, and the junction held 4 bases outside the gene matches. CDR3 size: 13 residues. Germline V lookup: CDR1 GTSNPN, CDR2 SVGIG (reference sequence). The complete variable domain, with remaining parts taken from reference TRBV30 and TRBJ2-7, reads SQTIHQWPATLVQPVGSPLSLECTVEGTSNPNLYWYRQAAGRGLQLLFYSVGIGQISSEVPQNLSASRPQDRQFILSSKKLLLSDSGFYLCAWTSDRSYEQYFGPGTRLTVT.

The chain combines TRBV24-1 with TRBJ1-5; D remains ambiguous. The CDR3 contains 17 residues. In germline, CDR1 is KGHDR, CDR2 SFDVKD. V dropped 4 bases and J dropped 0 bases, with 15 bases sitting between them. The CDR3 reads CATSDPQDPYSNQPQHF. CDR3 DNA: TGTGCCACCAGTGACCCGCAGGATCCCTATAGCAATCAGCCCCAGCATTTT.

The rearrangement joins TRBV27 to TRBJ2-7; D may be TRBD2 (6 bases). Trimming took 7 bases from V and 2 from J, leaving 18 bases between them. The CDR3 is 15 residues long. The germline V gene has CDR1 MNHEY and CDR2 SMNVEV (reference sequence). CDR3 in amino acids: CASTKGLQYTYEQYF. The CDR3 bases are TGTGCCAGCACTAAGGGACTTCAATATACCTACGAGCAGTACTTC.

This rearrangement joins TRBV30 to TRBJ1-2, with D possibly TRBD1 on 5 matching bases. With 8 bases removed from V and 3 bases from J, the gap between germline ends came to 22 bases. CDR3 length equals 15 residues. From germline, CDR1 is GTSNPN and CDR2 SVGIG (reference sequence). CDR3 nucleotide sequence: TGTGCCCGGAAGAGGGGAGGATTGAGCGACTATGGCTACACCTTC. This encodes CARKRGGLSDYGYTF.